These 29 T cell receptor beta chains came from one sample sequenced in a study of shared clonotypes between healthy human individuals. TCRdb keeps only in-frame clones here, not all; method: immunoSEQ multiplex PCR. Of some 2,100,000 clones detected, about 93% appear once; the ten largest clones hold more than 1.5%. Positively selected for CCR7, the CD45RO-negative cells used as naive CD8 cells excluded terminally differentiated effector memory CD45RA+ cells. Sequencing was carried out using naive CD8+ T cells from PBMCs. These TCRs come from a man between 18 and 35 years old in good health. Some clones in this sample may be carry-over from other donors' samples.

This clone was recorded only once. The chain links TRBV6-6 to TRBJ1-2; weak D call: TRBD1 (6 bases). The CDR3 runs to 14 residues. Trimming cost V 8 bases and J 4 bases, with 17 bases left between them. CDR1 and CDR2 (germline): MNHNY, SVGAGI (reference sequence). The CDR3 spells CASVWTVRLYGYTF. The DNA for the CDR3 is TGTGCCAGCGTTTGGACAGTCAGACTCTATGGCTACACCTTC.

The genes are TRBV11-2 and TRBJ2-1; unclear D gene. The CDR3 has 13 amino acids. V was shortened by 5 bases and J by 9 bases, with 14 bases between the two germline ends. CDR1 and CDR2 (germline): SGHAT, FQNNGV. The CDR3: CASSLGLPGEQFF. The CDR3 coding sequence is TGTGCCAGCAGCCTAGGCCTCCCCGGTGAGCAGTTCTTC.

V and J are TRBV28 and TRBJ2-1, with 7 positions matching TRBD2. This CDR3 comprises 15 residues. With V trimmed by 2 bases and J by 2 bases, 3 bases remained unmatched. Germline V lookup: CDR1 MDHEN, CDR2 SYDVKM. The CDR3 loop is CASSLGRAAYNEQFF. The CDR3 DNA sequence: TGTGCCAGCAGTTTAGGGAGGGCCGCCTACAATGAGCAGTTCTTC.

To note about this clone: Other DNA sequences in this sample translate to the same CDR3. The chain joins TRBV28 to TRBJ2-1; D is possibly TRBD1 (5 bases). This CDR3 spans 13 amino acids. The V end was cut by 3 bases, the J end by 5 bases, with 8 bases between. Germline V CDR1 and CDR2: MDHEN, SYDVKM. CDR3 amino acids: CASSFLGDNEQFF. The CDR3 coding sequence is TGTGCCAGCAGTTTCCTAGGGGACAATGAGCAGTTCTTC.

As to this clone: Additional DNA sequences in this sample encode the identical CDR3. The chain is built from TRBV5-4 and TRBJ2-3; possibly TRBD2 for D (5 bases). Between the trimmed V and J ends, which lost 2 bases and 0 bases, there was a span of 10 bases. Germline CDR1 is SGHNT and CDR2 is YYREEE (reference sequence). The CDR3 has 15 amino acids. This CDR3 reads CASSFRRESTDTQYF. In DNA form, the CDR3 reads TGTGCCAGCAGCTTTCGACGGGAAAGCACAGATACGCAGTATTTT.

The chain has TRBV5-6 and TRBJ1-2; D is unclear. V was pared by 6 bases and J by 7 bases, with 10 bases between. Germline CDR1 SGHDT, CDR2 YYEEEE. The CDR3 covers 11 residues. CDR3 in amino acids: CASKRGLGYTF. CDR3 coding DNA: TGTGCCAGCAAGAGAGGGCTTGGCTACACCTTC.

Note on this clone: Other nucleotide sequences from this sample produce the same CDR3. The gene calls are TRBV15 and TRBJ2-7; a weak D match, TRBD1 (6 bases). CDR3 length: 13 amino acids. V lost 1 base and J lost 6, with 10 bases in between. CDR1 LNHNV and CDR2 YYDKDF come from the germline V gene (reference sequence). The chain's CDR3 is CATSRGEGGEQYF. The DNA for the CDR3 is TGTGCCACCAGCAGAGGGGAAGGGGGCGAGCAGTACTTC.

This clone has just one count. The genes are TRBV15 and TRBJ1-1; D unclear. Germline V lookup: CDR1 LNHNV, CDR2 YYDKDF (reference sequence). CDR3 size: 15 residues. V shed 0 bases and J shed 1 base, with 9 bases lying between them. The CDR3: CATSRDPMGNTEAFF. DNA for the CDR3: TGTGCCACCAGCAGAGATCCGATGGGGAACACTGAAGCTTTCTTT.

This clone was seen a single time. The V call is TRBV29-1, the J call TRBJ1-2, with 9 positions matching TRBD1. The trim removed 7 bases at V and 5 bases at J, leaving 5 bases unmatched. The CDR3 covers 12 residues. Germline V CDR1 and CDR2: SQVTM, ANQGSEA. CDR3 coding DNA: TGCAGCGCTGGGACAGGGTCATATGGCTACACCTTC. It codes for CSAGTGSYGYTF.

This clone was picked up one time. The J gene is TRBJ1-5, the V gene TRBV28; no definite D call. V lost 3 bases, J lost 0 bases, and 9 bases lay in between. Germline CDR1 is MDHEN and CDR2 is SYDVKM. The CDR3 loop spans 15 amino acids. In DNA form, the CDR3 reads TGTGCCAGCAGTTTGACAACCGCTAGCAATCAGCCCCAGCATTTT. It translates to CASSLTTASNQPQHF.

The J gene is TRBJ2-1, the V gene TRBV27; the match to TRBD1 covers 7 bases. Germline values: CDR1 MNHEY, CDR2 SMNVEV (reference sequence). With V trimmed by 8 bases and J by 4 bases, 8 bases remained unmatched. The CDR3 runs to 14 residues. The CDR3 DNA reads as TGTGCCAGCCGATGGACAGGCCATTACAATGAGCAGTTCTTC. Protein sequence: CASRWTGHYNEQFF.

The genes are TRBV27 and TRBJ2-3; unclear D gene. The germline gives CDR1 MNHEY, CDR2 SMNVEV (reference sequence). Trimming took 8 bases from V and 4 from J, leaving 10 bases between them. This CDR3 contains 12 residues. The CDR3 sequence: CASARIPDTQYF. For the CDR3, the DNA is TGTGCCAGCGCCAGGATCCCAGATACGCAGTATTTT.

This chain links TRBV30 with TRBJ2-3; TRBD2 matches at 9 bases. Germline CDR1 and CDR2: GTSNPN and SVGIG (reference sequence). J gave up 5 bases and V 2 bases, and 11 bases lay outside the gene matches. This CDR3 comprises 16 residues. CDR3 DNA sequence: TGTGCCTGGAGTCCTCGAAAGGGACTAGCTTTAGATACGCAGTATTTT. Encoded protein: CAWSPRKGLALDTQYF.

The sample holds one count of this clone. The chain recombines TRBV5-1 with TRBJ1-1; D remains ambiguous. The CDR3 sequence is 15 residues long. From germline, CDR1 is SGHRS and CDR2 YFSETQ. Trimming removed 0 bases at V and 1 base at J, with 10 bases between. This CDR3 is CASSLGRAPNTEAFF. The CDR3, as DNA: TGCGCCAGCAGCTTGGGGCGGGCGCCGAACACTGAAGCTTTCTTT.

The J gene is TRBJ2-7, the V gene TRBV11-2; TRBD1 matches 9 bases. Germline CDR1 is SGHAT and CDR2 is FQNNGV. CDR3 length: 16 residues. With V trimmed by 4 bases and J by 1 base, 8 bases remained unmatched. The CDR3 here is CASSSLSGTGSYEQYF. CDR3 coding DNA: TGTGCCAGCAGCTCCCTATCCGGGACAGGGTCCTACGAGCAGTACTTC.

The chain joins TRBV6-5 to TRBJ2-7; D tentatively fits TRBD1 or TRBD2 (5 bases each). CDR1 and CDR2 (germline): MNHEY, SVGAGI. V was shortened by 5 bases and J by 0 bases, with 11 bases between the two germline ends. The CDR3 is 14 residues long. In nucleotides, the CDR3 is TGTGCCAGCAGTGAGGGGCGGCTCTCCTACGAGCAGTACTTC. This encodes CASSEGRLSYEQYF.

This rearrangement joins TRBV2 to TRBJ2-1; D is undetermined. Trimming removed 4 bases from V and 3 bases from J, with 10 bases in between. The CDR3 is 14 residues long. CDR1 is SNHLY, CDR2 FYNNEI, per germline. CDR3 amino acids: CASSVLALYNEQFF. For the CDR3, the DNA is TGTGCCAGCAGTGTTCTGGCCCTCTACAATGAGCAGTTCTTC.

The chain is built from TRBV6-6 and TRBJ2-2; weak D call: TRBD1 (5 bases). The CDR3 sequence is 12 residues long. Trimming removed 8 bases at V and 4 bases at J, with 8 bases between. Germline CDR1 and CDR2: MNHNY and SVGAGI (reference sequence). This CDR3 reads CASARATGELFF. CDR3 nucleotide sequence: TGTGCCAGCGCCAGGGCCACCGGGGAGCTGTTTTTT.

The CDR3 here is CASSLRWGLAGVEQYF. As DNA, the CDR3 is TGCGCCAGCAGCCTTAGGTGGGGACTAGCGGGAGTTGAGCAGTACTTC. The genes are TRBV4-1 and TRBJ2-7; 14 nucleotides agree with TRBD2. CDR1 is MGHRA, CDR2 YSYEKL, per germline. This CDR3 has 16 residues. Unmatched junction bases numbered 9, after V lost 4 bases and J lost 7 bases.

In its sample, this clone was seen once. The chain joins TRBV7-9 to TRBJ1-3, with D unresolved. The CDR3 is 15 amino acids. V was trimmed by 4 bases and J by 0 bases, leaving 10 bases between them. Per the germline V gene, CDR1 is SEHNR and CDR2 is FQNEAQ (reference sequence). The CDR3 nucleotides are TGTGCCAGCAGCTCCCCCAATTACTCTGGAAACACCATATATTTT. Protein sequence: CASSSPNYSGNTIYF.

This CDR3 is CASRGASGLAKNIQYF. CDR3 sequence (DNA): TGTGCCAGCAGAGGGGCTAGCGGGTTAGCCAAAAACATTCAGTACTTC. This chain joins TRBV2 and TRBJ2-4; 8 bases line up with TRBD2. Trimming cost V 6 bases and J 0 bases; bases outside gene matches: 7. Germline CDR1 is SNHLY and CDR2 is FYNNEI. The CDR3 is 16 amino acids.

The V call is TRBV11-2, the J call TRBJ2-5; D perhaps matches TRBD2 (5 bases). CDR1 is SGHAT, CDR2 FQNNGV, per germline. The V end was cut by 5 bases, the J end by 0 bases, with 19 bases between. This CDR3 is built from 17 residues. The CDR3, as DNA: TGTGCCAGCAGCCGCGAGCCGACTAATCCGAACCAAGAGACCCAGTACTTC. This sequence encodes CASSREPTNPNQETQYF.

The J gene is TRBJ2-3, the V gene TRBV28; perhaps TRBD2 as D (6 bases). CDR1 and CDR2 from the germline V gene are MDHEN and SYDVKM. The CDR3 contains 16 residues. Trimming left V 1 base short and J 6 bases short, with 17 bases between. The CDR3 is CASSLLGLSFSDTQYF. CDR3 sequence (DNA): TGTGCCAGCAGTTTATTGGGACTCAGTTTTAGCGATACGCAGTATTTT.

The rearrangement links TRBV10-3 to TRBJ2-3, with 7 bases that match TRBD1. The germline V gene has CDR1 ENHRY and CDR2 SYGVKD. The CDR3 loop spans 17 amino acids. J lost 3 bases, V lost 0 bases, and 9 bases had no gene match. The CDR3 DNA follows: TGTGCCATCAGTGAGTCCCAGGGGGTCCTTGGGACAGATACGCAGTATTTT. It encodes CAISESQGVLGTDTQYF.

The genes are TRBV7-2 and TRBJ1-5; D not resolved. This CDR3 is 15 amino acids long. The germline V gene encodes CDR1 SGHTA and CDR2 FQGNSA. V was clipped by 5 bases and J by 7 bases, with 18 bases between them. CDR3 amino acids: CASSPIAGPTQPQHF. As DNA, the CDR3 is TGTGCCAGCAGCCCGATCGCTGGCCCGACCCAGCCCCAGCATTTT.

This chain connects TRBV7-9 to TRBJ2-3; 13 bases fit TRBD2. Unmatched junction bases numbered 4, after V lost 5 bases and J lost 2 bases. From germline, CDR1 is SEHNR and CDR2 FQNEAQ (reference sequence). The CDR3 loop spans 16 amino acids. The CDR3 loop reads CASSPGTSGVTDTQYF. The DNA of the CDR3 is TGTGCCAGCAGCCCTGGGACTAGCGGGGTCACAGATACGCAGTATTTT.

The V and J genes are TRBV9 and TRBJ2-2; D may be TRBD2 (5 bases). The CDR3 has 14 residues. Trimming pared 1 base from V and 7 bases from J, leaving 11 bases between. Germline V lookup: CDR1 SGDLS, CDR2 YYNGEE. In DNA, the CDR3 is TGTGCCAGCAGCGTATTGAGGGATAACGGGGAGCTGTTTTTT. It yields the protein CASSVLRDNGELFF.

This sequence joins TRBV7-3 and TRBJ2-1; 7 bases are a match to TRBD2. Looked up from germline, CDR1 is SGHTA and CDR2 is FQGTGA. The CDR3 totals 15 residues. V lost 2 bases to trimming and J lost 6 bases; unmatched junction nucleotides: 7. CDR3: CASSLAGLGINEQFF. For the CDR3, the DNA is TGTGCCAGCAGCTTAGCCGGACTAGGAATCAATGAGCAGTTCTTC. The full variable domain, its missing parts supplied by reference TRBV7-3 and TRBJ2-1, is GAGVSQTPSNKVTEKGKYVELRCDPISGHTALYWYRQSLGQGPEFLIYFQGTGAADDSGLPNDRFFAVRPEGSVSTLKIQRTERGDSAVYLCASSLAGLGINEQFFGPGTRLTVL.

DNA for the CDR3: TGTGCCAGCAGTGAAGGTCGTCGAGCGGGGTACGAGCAGTACTTC. It yields the protein CASSEGRRAGYEQYF. The chain has TRBV25-1 and TRBJ2-7, with 7 bases fitting TRBD2. Germline V gene sequence: CDR1 MGHDK, CDR2 SYGVNS. The CDR3 extends over 15 amino acids. The ends lost 2 bases at V and 4 bases at J; junction bases unmatched: 8.